The rows below give T cell receptor beta chains drawn from one sample of a study of blood T cell repertoires in COVID-19. The protocol was immunoSEQ multiplex PCR, while the TCRdb copy is restricted to in-frame clones and leaves out a portion. The table has roughly 140,000 clones, about 80% seen once. Sample: PBMCs or T cells enriched from blood (not recorded which). These receptors originate from a man aged 50-59 years in a cohort exposed to, infected with or recovered from COVID-19 (not recorded which). The CDR3 runs from the conserved cysteine through the conserved F or W. Fields, in order: clone size, J gene, V gene, D gene, CDR3 protein, CDR3 DNA. The D gene is left open where the match is weak. Rows give clone size only sometimes, using once, few, many, or a class for an expanded clone.

clone size: .
J gene: TRBJ1-4
V gene: TRBV18
D gene: TRBD1
CDR3 protein: CASSPTGAEKLFF
CDR3 DNA: TGTGCCAGCTCACCGACAGGGGCCGAAAAACTGTTTTTT

clone size: .
J gene: TRBJ1-1
V gene: TRBV19
D gene: .
CDR3 protein: CASWAFPGIELDPMNTEAFF
CDR3 DNA: TGTGCCAGTTGGGCATTTCCAGGTATAGAGCTCGATCCGATGAACACTGAAGCTTTCTTT

clone size: .
J gene: TRBJ2-3
V gene: TRBV7-9
D gene: .
CDR3 protein: CASSSSTTKGTDTQYF
CDR3 DNA: TGTGCCAGCAGCTCCTCGACTACCAAGGGCACAGATACGCAGTATTTT

clone size: .
J gene: TRBJ2-3
V gene: TRBV3-1/TRBV3-2
D gene: .
CDR3 protein: CASSQGWLDTQYF
CDR3 DNA: TGTGCCAGCAGCCAAGGGTGGCTAGATACGCAGTATTTT

clone size: .
J gene: TRBJ1-2
V gene: TRBV10-1
D gene: .
CDR3 protein: CATRSMETERSLSGYTF
CDR3 DNA: TGCGCCACCCGGTCGATGGAGACGGAGAGGTCCTTGAGTGGCTACACCTTC

clone size: .
J gene: TRBJ2-1
V gene: TRBV7-9
D gene: TRBD2
CDR3 protein: CASSLFWTSGINEQFF
CDR3 DNA: TGTGCCAGCAGCTTATTTTGGACTAGCGGGATCAATGAGCAGTTCTTC

clone size: once
J gene: TRBJ2-3
V gene: TRBV20-1
D gene: .
CDR3 protein: CSARSGDTQYF
CDR3 DNA: TGCAGTGCTAGATCCGGAGATACGCAGTATTTT

clone size: once
J gene: TRBJ1-6
V gene: TRBV18
D gene: .
CDR3 protein: CATRGGGYSPLHF
CDR3 DNA: TGTGCCACCCGAGGGGGGGGCTATTCACCCCTCCACTTT

clone size: .
J gene: TRBJ2-3
V gene: TRBV7-2
D gene: .
CDR3 protein: CASSRDTSTDTQYF
CDR3 DNA: TGTGCCAGCAGCCGGGACACGAGCACAGATACGCAGTATTTT

clone size: .
J gene: TRBJ2-7
V gene: TRBV3-1/TRBV3-2
D gene: .
CDR3 protein: CASSQERVSLPTSYEQYF
CDR3 DNA: TGTGCCAGCAGCCAAGAGAGGGTTTCTCTACCCACCTCCTACGAGCAGTACTTC

clone size: few
J gene: TRBJ1-1
V gene: TRBV4-2
D gene: .
CDR3 protein: CASSLGGGLNTEAFF
CDR3 DNA: TGTGCCAGCAGCCTGGGGGGTGGGTTGAACACTGAAGCTTTCTTT

clone size: .
J gene: TRBJ2-3
V gene: TRBV7-8
D gene: .
CDR3 protein: CASSPRPPALGTDTQYF
CDR3 DNA: TGTGCCAGCAGCCCGCGTCCCCCTGCGTTGGGCACAGATACGCAGTATTTT

clone size: .
J gene: TRBJ2-7
V gene: TRBV5-1
D gene: TRBD2
CDR3 protein: CASRDSGTSSEQYF
CDR3 DNA: TGCGCCAGCAGAGACTCCGGGACTAGCTCCGAGCAGTACTTC

clone size: once
J gene: TRBJ2-7
V gene: TRBV27
D gene: .
CDR3 protein: CASKRPGRTFDEQYF
CDR3 DNA: TGTGCCAGCAAAAGACCGGGCAGGACTTTTGACGAGCAGTACTTC

clone size: .
J gene: TRBJ1-2
V gene: TRBV19
D gene: .
CDR3 protein: CASSIDLPGSIYGYTF
CDR3 DNA: TGTGCCAGTAGTATAGATCTCCCGGGGTCCATTTATGGCTACACCTTC

clone size: .
J gene: TRBJ1-3
V gene: TRBV5-1
D gene: .
CDR3 protein: CASSLARRSSGNTIYF
CDR3 DNA: TGCGCCAGCAGCTTGGCACGTCGGTCCTCTGGAAACACCATATATTTT

clone size: .
J gene: TRBJ2-1
V gene: TRBV19
D gene: .
CDR3 protein: CASSIGQGWASEQFF
CDR3 DNA: TGTGCCAGTAGTATCGGGCAGGGTTGGGCGAGTGAGCAGTTCTTC

clone size: .
J gene: TRBJ1-3
V gene: TRBV18
D gene: .
CDR3 protein: CASSPRGDPNTIYF
CDR3 DNA: TGTGCCAGCTCACCACGAGGAGACCCGAACACCATATATTTT

clone size: .
J gene: TRBJ1-2
V gene: TRBV12-3/TRBV12-4
D gene: .
CDR3 protein: CASSLGQAYGYTF
CDR3 DNA: TGTGCCAGCAGTCTTGGCCAGGCCTATGGCTACACCTTC

clone size: .
J gene: TRBJ1-2
V gene: TRBV5-1
D gene: .
CDR3 protein: CASSSGGPDYGYTF
CDR3 DNA: TGCGCCAGCAGCTCCGGGGGGCCCGACTATGGCTACACCTTC

clone size: .
J gene: TRBJ2-1
V gene: TRBV3-1/TRBV3-2
D gene: TRBD2
CDR3 protein: CASSRYPYFSGAYNEQFF
CDR3 DNA: TGTGCCAGCAGCCGCTACCCCTATTTTAGCGGGGCCTACAATGAGCAGTTCTTC

clone size: .
J gene: TRBJ2-5
V gene: TRBV30
D gene: .
CDR3 protein: CAWRENQETQYF
CDR3 DNA: TGTGCCTGGAGGGAGAACCAAGAGACCCAGTACTTC

clone size: .
J gene: TRBJ2-5
V gene: TRBV24-1
D gene: TRBD1
CDR3 protein: CATSDLTGGQETQYF
CDR3 DNA: TGTGCCACCAGTGATTTGACAGGGGGTCAAGAGACCCAGTACTTC

clone size: .
J gene: TRBJ2-7
V gene: TRBV6-5
D gene: TRBD2
CDR3 protein: CASSNFRGAYEQYF
CDR3 DNA: TGTGCCAGCAGTAATTTTCGGGGGGCCTACGAGCAGTACTTC

clone size: .
J gene: TRBJ2-1
V gene: TRBV6-5
D gene: TRBD2
CDR3 protein: CASSSGTSGAGNEQFF
CDR3 DNA: TGTGCCAGCAGTTCAGGGACTAGCGGCGCGGGGAATGAGCAGTTCTTC

clone size: .
J gene: TRBJ1-2
V gene: TRBV6-5
D gene: .
CDR3 protein: CASRDSVYGYTF
CDR3 DNA: TGTGCCAGCAGGGACAGCGTCTATGGCTACACCTTC

clone size: .
J gene: TRBJ2-7
V gene: TRBV15
D gene: .
CDR3 protein: CATSRFGQPYEQYF
CDR3 DNA: TGTGCCACCAGCAGATTCGGACAGCCCTACGAGCAGTACTTC

clone size: .
J gene: TRBJ1-5
V gene: TRBV7-2
D gene: .
CDR3 protein: CASSLTGNIQPQHF
CDR3 DNA: TGTGCCAGCAGCCTTACCGGGAATATCCAGCCCCAGCATTTT

clone size: .
J gene: TRBJ1-5
V gene: TRBV2
D gene: .
CDR3 protein: CASSVTAYSNQPQHF
CDR3 DNA: TGTGCCAGCAGTGTAACAGCTTATAGCAATCAGCCCCAGCATTTT

clone size: .
J gene: TRBJ1-1
V gene: TRBV11-2
D gene: .
CDR3 protein: CASSIRVVNTEAFF
CDR3 DNA: TGTGCCAGCAGCATACGGGTCGTGAACACTGAAGCTTTCTTT

clone size: .
J gene: TRBJ2-3
V gene: TRBV9
D gene: TRBD1
CDR3 protein: CASSASHVGTVITDTQYF
CDR3 DNA: TGTGCCAGCAGCGCCTCTCACGTGGGGACAGTGATAACAGATACGCAGTATTTT

clone size: .
J gene: TRBJ2-7
V gene: TRBV4-1
D gene: TRBD1
CDR3 protein: CASSPRDRVMEEQYF
CDR3 DNA: TGCGCCAGCAGCCCCCGGGACAGAGTAATGGAGGAGCAGTACTTC

clone size: .
J gene: TRBJ2-7
V gene: TRBV11-2
D gene: TRBD2
CDR3 protein: CASRTGLASHEQYF
CDR3 DNA: TGTGCCAGCAGGACGGGACTAGCTTCCCACGAGCAGTACTTC

clone size: .
J gene: TRBJ2-1
V gene: TRBV18
D gene: .
CDR3 protein: CASSEQRRDSYNEQFF
CDR3 DNA: TGTGCCAGCTCGGAACAGCGCAGGGACTCCTACAATGAGCAGTTCTTC

clone size: .
J gene: TRBJ1-1
V gene: TRBV4-3
D gene: .
CDR3 protein: CASSQVRQSNTEAFF
CDR3 DNA: TGCGCCAGCAGCCAAGTTCGTCAGTCGAACACTGAAGCTTTCTTT

clone size: .
J gene: TRBJ2-1
V gene: TRBV10-1
D gene: TRBD1
CDR3 protein: CASSPSQFLDRGVTEQFF
CDR3 DNA: TGCGCCAGCAGTCCTTCCCAGTTTTTGGACAGGGGTGTCACTGAGCAGTTCTTC

clone size: once
J gene: TRBJ1-5
V gene: TRBV28
D gene: TRBD1
CDR3 protein: CASSTRQGPGQPQHF
CDR3 DNA: TGTGCCAGCAGTACTCGACAGGGTCCGGGGCAGCCCCAGCATTTT

clone size: .
J gene: TRBJ1-5
V gene: TRBV19
D gene: .
CDR3 protein: CASSIDLGTPGDQPQHF
CDR3 DNA: TGTGCCAGTAGTATAGATCTTGGGACACCCGGGGATCAGCCCCAGCATTTT

clone size: .
J gene: TRBJ2-2
V gene: TRBV27
D gene: .
CDR3 protein: CASRQGLVTGELFF
CDR3 DNA: TGTGCCAGCAGACAGGGTCTCGTAACCGGGGAGCTGTTTTTT

clone size: once
J gene: TRBJ2-4
V gene: TRBV14
D gene: .
CDR3 protein: CASSHSQTKNIQYF
CDR3 DNA: TGTGCCAGCAGCCACAGTCAGACCAAAAACATTCAGTACTTC

clone size: once
J gene: TRBJ2-1
V gene: TRBV9
D gene: TRBD2
CDR3 protein: CASSTPSGGAPEGEQFF
CDR3 DNA: TGTGCCAGCAGCACCCCAAGCGGGGGGGCTCCGGAAGGTGAGCAGTTCTTC